These T cell receptor beta chains were read from a single sample in a study of technical replicates of blood from a few donors. Data came from immunoSEQ multiplex PCR; TCRdb stores just in-frame clones and leaves some out. The sample yields about 84,000 clones, roughly 98% seen once. The sequencing input was T cells isolated from PBMCs. All receptors come from a human donor in good health. Each CDR3 is given with its conserved first and last residue. Each record gives: V gene, J gene, D gene, CDR3 DNA, CDR3 protein. A D gene is named only where the DNA matches it firmly.

v_gene: TRBV5-4
j_gene: TRBJ2-5
d_gene: TRBD1
CDR3nt: TGTGCCAGCAGCTTGGCCGGGACAGGGGTAGAGACCCAGTACTTC
CDR3aa: CASSLAGTGVETQYF

v_gene: TRBV12-1
j_gene: TRBJ2-7
d_gene: NA
CDR3nt: TGTGCCAGCAGCTTTGCCCCTGGACTAGCGGGGCCCTTCGGCTACGAGCAGTACTTC
CDR3aa: CASSFAPGLAGPFGYEQYF

v_gene: TRBV5-1
j_gene: TRBJ2-7
d_gene: NA
CDR3nt: TGCGCCAGCAGCTTGGTTGGAGGGGGCATCTACGAGCAGTACTTC
CDR3aa: CASSLVGGGIYEQYF

v_gene: TRBV6-4
j_gene: TRBJ2-3
d_gene: TRBD2
CDR3nt: TGTGCCAGCAGTGTTGGGACTAGCGGATTTACAGATACGCAGTATTTT
CDR3aa: CASSVGTSGFTDTQYF

v_gene: TRBV6-6
j_gene: TRBJ1-4
d_gene: NA
CDR3nt: TGTGCCAGCGCCTCCCGGGGAATAAATGAAAAACTGTTTTTT
CDR3aa: CASASRGINEKLFF

v_gene: TRBV11-2
j_gene: TRBJ2-1
d_gene: NA
CDR3nt: TGTGCCAGCAGCTTAGCCGGGAACCGCAATGAGCAGTTCTTC
CDR3aa: CASSLAGNRNEQFF

v_gene: TRBV10-2
j_gene: TRBJ2-4
d_gene: NA
CDR3nt: TGCGCCAGCAGTGACAATTTCAGCATTCAGTACTTC
CDR3aa: CASSDNFSIQYF

v_gene: TRBV6-1
j_gene: TRBJ2-1
d_gene: TRBD2
CDR3nt: TGTGCCAGCAGTGAATCCCCCGCGGGGGGCGGGCGAGACAATGAGCAGTTCTTC
CDR3aa: CASSESPAGGGRDNEQFF

v_gene: TRBV5-5
j_gene: TRBJ1-6
d_gene: TRBD1
CDR3nt: TGTGCCAGCAGCTTCAGGACAGGGCCCCTAACTGATTATAATTCACCCCTCCACTTT
CDR3aa: CASSFRTGPLTDYNSPLHF

v_gene: TRBV29-1
j_gene: TRBJ1-2
d_gene: TRBD1
CDR3nt: TGCAGCGTTGGAGCAAGGTATCGACAGGGAGATGGCTACACCTTC
CDR3aa: CSVGARYRQGDGYTF

v_gene: TRBV30
j_gene: TRBJ2-6
d_gene: NA
CDR3nt: TGTGCCTGGAGTACGGGGGCTGGGGCCAACGTCCTGACTTTC
CDR3aa: CAWSTGAGANVLTF

v_gene: TRBV7-9
j_gene: TRBJ2-3
d_gene: NA
CDR3nt: TGTGCCAGCAAATCCTTGAAGCCCACAGATACGCAGTATTTT
CDR3aa: CASKSLKPTDTQYF